These 14 T cell receptor beta chains were sequenced from one sample in a study of blood T cell repertoires in COVID-19. The repertoire was sequenced with immunoSEQ multiplex PCR; TCRdb's copy has only in-frame clones and lacks some. Of more than 90,000 clones listed, around 90% are singletons. Sequencing was done on a sample of peripheral blood. The receptors shown here come from a human donor in a cohort sampled during active COVID-19.

The genes are TRBV2 and TRBJ2-7; D possibly corresponds to TRBD1 (5 bases). CDR1 and CDR2 from the germline V gene are SNHLY and FYNNEI. The CDR3 spans 15 residues. The V end lost 6 bases, the J end lost 7 bases, and 22 bases lay between the germline ends. CDR3 in amino acids: CASSPGRQGSREQYF. The CDR3 bases are TGTGCCAGCAGCCCCGGCCGCCAGGGCTCTAGGGAGCAGTACTTC.

The chain is built from TRBV15 and TRBJ2-7; the D is unclear. V was shortened by 5 bases and J by 2 bases, with 10 bases between the two germline ends. The CDR3 contains 13 residues. The V gene's germline CDR1 is LNHNV and CDR2 YYDKDF (reference sequence). Here the CDR3 reads CATSSKRAYEQYF. The CDR3 coding sequence is TGTGCCACCAGCTCGAAACGGGCCTACGAGCAGTACTTC.

The rearrangement joins TRBV7-9 to TRBJ1-4; the D gene is possibly TRBD1 (5 bases). In germline, CDR1 is SEHNR, CDR2 FQNEAQ (reference sequence). Deletions cut 0 bases from V and 6 bases from J, with 11 bases between. The CDR3 covers 15 residues. CDR3 DNA sequence: TGTGCCAGCAGCTTAGCGGGGACTGGGGATGAAAAACTGTTTTTT. It encodes CASSLAGTGDEKLFF.

The V gene is TRBV5-5, the J gene TRBJ2-7, with 10 bases matching TRBD2. The CDR3 extends over 19 amino acids. From germline, CDR1 is SGHKS and CDR2 YYEKEE (reference sequence). J lost 6 bases, V lost 1 base, and 19 bases had no gene match. The chain's CDR3 is CASSLFPPSGSARGGEQYF. CDR3 coding DNA: TGTGCCAGCAGCTTGTTTCCGCCTAGCGGGAGTGCAAGGGGAGGCGAGCAGTACTTC.

CDR3 coding DNA: TGTGCCAGCACACCCCCCACCGGAGCGGGAGGGCGGCAGTACTTC. Translating it yields CASTPPTGAGGRQYF. This chain joins TRBV6-5 and TRBJ2-7; 10 nucleotides line up with TRBD2. The germline V gene has CDR1 MNHEY and CDR2 SVGAGI. The CDR3 is made up of 15 amino acids. With 7 bases clipped from V and 9 bases from J, the junction kept 15 bases outside the gene matches.

The rearrangement uses TRBV29-1 and TRBJ1-4, with 11 bases aligning to TRBD1. The germline V gene encodes CDR1 SQVTM and CDR2 ANQGSEA. V trimming: 3 bases; J trimming: 7 bases; junction bases outside the gene matches: 1. The CDR3 spans 13 residues. The CDR3 DNA sequence: TGCAGCGTTGAGGGGACAGGGGGTGAAAAACTGTTTTTT. As protein: CSVEGTGGEKLFF.

The gene calls are TRBV5-1 and TRBJ2-5, with no clear D. The CDR3 is made up of 14 amino acids. Germline lookup yields CDR1 SGHRS and CDR2 YFSETQ. V shed 1 base and J shed 3 bases, with 10 bases lying between them. For the CDR3, the DNA is TGCGCCAGCAGCTTGTCTTCTGCGGAAGAGACCCAGTACTTC. Encoded protein: CASSLSSAEETQYF. Variable domain in full (rest from reference TRBV5-1 and TRBJ2-5): KAGVTQTPRYLIKTRGQQVTLSCSPISGHRSVSWYQQTPGQGLQFLFEYFSETQRNKGNFPGRFSGRQFSNSRSEMNVSTLELGDSALYLCASSLSSAEETQYFGPGTRLLVL.

J is TRBJ1-3 and V is TRBV6-1, with 10 positions matching TRBD1. Losses at the gene ends were 2 bases for V and 0 bases for J; bases not matched to a gene: 4. From germline, CDR1 is MNHNS and CDR2 SASEGT. CDR3 length equals 17 residues. The CDR3 sequence is CASSEKGDRGSGNTIYF. CDR3 coding DNA: TGTGCCAGCAGTGAAAAAGGGGACAGGGGCTCTGGAAACACCATATATTTT.

This chain connects TRBV6-5 to TRBJ2-5; D is perhaps TRBD2 (6 bases). CDR1 and CDR2 (germline): MNHEY, SVGAGI. The CDR3 spans 15 residues. V was trimmed by 6 bases and J by 1 base, leaving 15 bases between them. The CDR3 loop is CASRRDGGIQETQYF. CDR3 DNA sequence: TGTGCCAGCAGGCGGGACGGGGGAATCCAAGAGACCCAGTACTTC.

The chain recombines TRBV5-1 with TRBJ2-7; 9 bases map to TRBD1. The CDR3 length is 16 residues. With V trimmed by 3 bases and J by 7 bases, 14 bases remained unmatched. Per the germline V gene, CDR1 is SGHRS and CDR2 is YFSETQ. CDR3 sequence: CASSSYRGTGFEEQYF. The DNA for the CDR3 is TGCGCCAGCAGCTCTTACCGAGGGACAGGGTTTGAAGAGCAGTACTTC.

The chain couples TRBV6-5 to TRBJ2-6; 10 bases align to TRBD1. The CDR3 covers 15 residues. Germline trimming cut 8 bases from V and 1 base from J; bases unmatched to any gene: 2. Germline CDR1 reads MNHEY; CDR2 reads SVGAGI. The CDR3 nucleotides read TGTGCCAGCCGGACAGGGGGGTCTGGGGCCAACGTCCTGACTTTC. Its translation is CASRTGGSGANVLTF.

This clone was observed a single time. The chain uses TRBV5-1 and TRBJ2-5, with D perhaps TRBD1 (6 bases). The germline gives CDR1 SGHRS, CDR2 YFSETQ. The CDR3 runs to 14 residues. Deletions cut 2 bases from V and 5 bases from J, with 13 bases between. The CDR3, as DNA: TGCGCCAGCAGCTTAGAAACAGGGATTGAGACCCAGTACTTC. Translation gives CASSLETGIETQYF.

This sequence joins TRBV6-6 and TRBJ2-7, with D perhaps TRBD1 (5 bases). Germline V gives CDR1 MNHNY, CDR2 SVGAGI (reference sequence). The CDR3 runs to 12 residues. The V gene lost 5 bases and the J gene lost 4 bases, with 9 bases spanning the gap. Here the CDR3 reads CASSQDIYEQYF. The DNA of the CDR3 is TGTGCCAGCAGTCAGGACATTTACGAGCAGTACTTC.

The CDR3 spells CASSQDERDNSPLHF. The CDR3 nucleotides read TGTGCCAGCAGCCAAGATGAACGGGATAATTCACCCCTCCACTTT. V and J are TRBV3-1 (or the pseudogene TRBV3-2) and TRBJ1-6; D is ambiguous. V was cut by 0 bases and J by 5 bases, with 8 bases left in between. Looked up from germline, CDR1 is LGHDT and CDR2 is YNNKEL (reference sequence). The CDR3 extends over 15 amino acids.